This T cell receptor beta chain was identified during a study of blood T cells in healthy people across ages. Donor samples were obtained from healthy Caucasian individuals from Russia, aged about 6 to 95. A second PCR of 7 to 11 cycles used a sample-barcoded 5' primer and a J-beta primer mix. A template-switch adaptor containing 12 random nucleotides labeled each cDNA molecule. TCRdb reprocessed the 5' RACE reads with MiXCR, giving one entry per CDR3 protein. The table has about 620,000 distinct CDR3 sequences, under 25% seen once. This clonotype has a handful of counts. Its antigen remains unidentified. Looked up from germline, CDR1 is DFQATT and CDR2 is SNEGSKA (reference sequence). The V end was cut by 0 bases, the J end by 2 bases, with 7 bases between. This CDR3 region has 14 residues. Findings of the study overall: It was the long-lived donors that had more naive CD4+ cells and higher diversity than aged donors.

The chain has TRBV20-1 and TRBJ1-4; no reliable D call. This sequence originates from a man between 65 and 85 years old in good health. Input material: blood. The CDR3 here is CSARERNTNEKLFF. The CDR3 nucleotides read TGCAGTGCTAGAGAGCGGAATACTAATGAAAAACTGTTTTTT.